A single sample is the source of the 13 T cell receptor beta chains below, sequenced in a study of control samples from healthy donors and cancer patients. This table comes from immunoSEQ multiplex PCR, and its TCRdb copy is limited to in-frame clones, with some not included. Of about 150,000 clones listed, approximately 91% are singletons. The sample comprised blood. These receptors were taken from a man aged 25-45 years in good health.

The chain links TRBV6-5 to TRBJ1-2; D gene unclear. Germline V gene lookup returns CDR1 MNHEY and CDR2 SVGAGI. The CDR3 sequence is 15 residues long. Between the trimmed V and J ends, which lost 2 bases and 7 bases, there was a span of 17 bases. For the CDR3, the DNA is TGTGCCAGCAGTTACCAGCAGGTTTCGGCCGGTGGCTACACCTTC. Translation gives CASSYQQVSAGGYTF.

The rearrangement links TRBV5-1 to TRBJ2-3; 14 nucleotides match TRBD2. The germline gives CDR1 SGHRS, CDR2 YFSETQ. The J segment lost 5 bases and the V segment lost 3 bases, leaving 5 bases of the junction unmatched. The CDR3 has 16 amino acids. CDR3 in amino acids: CASSSGLAGVGDTQYF. The DNA for the CDR3 is TGCGCCAGCAGCTCGGGACTAGCGGGAGTGGGAGATACGCAGTATTTT.

The chain recombines TRBV29-1 with TRBJ2-3; 12 positions agree with TRBD1. Germline trimming cut 7 bases from V and 1 base from J; bases unmatched to any gene: 6. Germline V CDR1 and CDR2: SQVTM, ANQGSEA. The CDR3 contains 15 residues. This chain's CDR3 is CSAWDRGLGTDTQYF. In DNA, the CDR3 is TGCAGCGCCTGGGACAGGGGGCTTGGCACAGATACGCAGTATTTT.

V usage is TRBV11-3 and J usage is TRBJ1-5, with D possibly being TRBD1 (6 bases). Germline V gene data show CDR1 as SGHNT and CDR2 as YENEEA. The CDR3 extends over 15 amino acids. Deletions cut 5 bases from V and 2 bases from J, with 13 bases between. The CDR3 DNA sequence: TGTGCCAGCAGCATATGGGGACAAGGCAATCAGCCCCAGCATTTT. It codes for CASSIWGQGNQPQHF.

The chain carries TRBV12-3 or TRBV12-4 and TRBJ1-1, with 7 bases fitting TRBD1. Germline trimming cut 5 bases from V and 1 base from J; bases unmatched to any gene: 1. The CDR3 runs 13 residues. The CDR3 bases are TGTGCCAGCAGTGACAGGGCGAACACTGAAGCTTTCTTT. The encoded protein is CASSDRANTEAFF.

This rearrangement joins TRBV7-9 to TRBJ2-7; no firm D call. Between the trimmed V and J ends, which lost 5 bases and 4 bases, there was a span of 15 bases. The CDR3 sequence is 14 residues long. The germline V gene encodes CDR1 SEHNR and CDR2 FQNEAQ (reference sequence). In DNA form, the CDR3 reads TGTGCCAGCAGCCACGGTGAGAAGAGGTACGAGCAGTACTTC. Protein product: CASSHGEKRYEQYF.

The chain couples TRBV5-4 to TRBJ2-5; D is possibly TRBD1 (6 bases). The germline V gene encodes CDR1 SGHNT and CDR2 YYREEE (reference sequence). V gave up 5 bases and J gave up 5 bases, with 16 bases separating them. The CDR3 contains 14 residues. The CDR3 coding sequence is TGTGCCAGCAGAAGCCCAGGGGTGGGGGAGACCCAGTACTTC. Protein: CASRSPGVGETQYF.

The V call is TRBV29-1, the J call TRBJ1-1; possibly TRBD1 for D (5 bases). The CDR3 length is 11 residues. Deletions cut 7 bases from V and 5 bases from J, with 11 bases between. CDR1 and CDR2 (germline): SQVTM, ANQGSEA. This chain's CDR3 is CSGVQGTEAFF. The CDR3 coding sequence is TGCAGCGGAGTGCAGGGAACTGAAGCTTTCTTT.

The table lists this clone with a count of one. This chain connects TRBV19 to TRBJ1-5; 10 bases align to TRBD1. The CDR3 runs 19 residues. V gave up 3 bases and J gave up 2 bases; unmatched junction bases: 13. Looked up from germline, CDR1 is LNHDA and CDR2 is SQIVND (reference sequence). The CDR3 here is CASSIPRTGGGLGNQPQHF. The CDR3 bases are TGTGCCAGTAGTATTCCCAGGACAGGGGGTGGGTTGGGCAATCAGCCCCAGCATTTT.

The chain couples TRBV4-3 to TRBJ2-1, with D tentatively TRBD2 (5 bases). CDR3 size: 15 residues. In germline, CDR1 is LGHNA, CDR2 YSLEER. V was shortened by 1 base and J by 8 bases, with 15 bases between the two germline ends. The CDR3 DNA reads as TGCGCCAGCAGCCAAGCCGGAAACGCGGGCGATGAGCAGTTCTTC. Its translation is CASSQAGNAGDEQFF.

The gene calls are TRBV14 and TRBJ2-5, with TRBD1 identical over 8 bases. There are 12 residues in the CDR3. The junction had 1 base not matched to a gene; V was cut back by 5 bases and J by 5 bases. In germline, CDR1 is SGHDN, CDR2 FVKESK. CDR3 protein: CASSRQGETQYF. The CDR3 DNA reads TGTGCCAGCAGCAGACAGGGGGAGACCCAGTACTTC.

This chain connects TRBV5-4 to TRBJ1-2; D is undetermined. Between the trimmed V and J ends, which lost 2 bases and 8 bases, there was a span of 16 bases. In germline, CDR1 is SGHNT, CDR2 YYREEE (reference sequence). The CDR3 loop spans 14 amino acids. The DNA for the CDR3 is TGTGCCAGCAGCTTCATTGCTTCGCCACCCGGCTACACCTTC. This translates into CASSFIASPPGYTF.

V is TRBV11-2 and J is TRBJ2-3; tentatively, D is TRBD2 (5 bases). V was trimmed by 5 bases and J by 8 bases, leaving 14 bases between them. The germline V gene encodes CDR1 SGHAT and CDR2 FQNNGV. The CDR3 length is 13 residues. The CDR3: CASSRLISGTQYF. The CDR3 nucleotides read TGTGCCAGCAGCCGACTAATCTCGGGTACGCAGTATTTT.